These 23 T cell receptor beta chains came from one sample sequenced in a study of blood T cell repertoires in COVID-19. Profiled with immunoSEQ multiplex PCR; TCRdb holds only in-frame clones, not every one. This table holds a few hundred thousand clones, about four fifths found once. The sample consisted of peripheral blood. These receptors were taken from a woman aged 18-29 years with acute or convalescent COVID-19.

The CDR3 here is CASSRGQGVGLWQPQHF. CDR3 nucleotide sequence: TGTGCCAGCAGCCGCGGACAGGGGGTTGGTTTGTGGCAGCCCCAGCATTTT. The chain is built from TRBV7-2 and TRBJ1-5; 10 bases are a match to TRBD1. The CDR3 covers 17 residues. V lost 5 bases and J lost 7; bases outside the gene matches: 14. Germline values: CDR1 SGHTA, CDR2 FQGNSA.

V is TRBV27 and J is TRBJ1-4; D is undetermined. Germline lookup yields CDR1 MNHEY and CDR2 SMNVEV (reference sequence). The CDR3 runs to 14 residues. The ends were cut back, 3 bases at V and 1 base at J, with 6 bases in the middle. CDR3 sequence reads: CASSFGGTNEKLFF. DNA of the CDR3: TGTGCCAGCAGTTTCGGTGGAACTAATGAAAAACTGTTTTTT. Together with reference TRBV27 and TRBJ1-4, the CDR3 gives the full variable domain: EAQVTQNPRYLITVTGKKLTVTCSQNMNHEYMSWYRQDPGLGLRQIYYSMNVEVTDKGDVPEGYKVSRKEKRNFPLILESPSPNQTSLYFCASSFGGTNEKLFFGSGTQLSVL.

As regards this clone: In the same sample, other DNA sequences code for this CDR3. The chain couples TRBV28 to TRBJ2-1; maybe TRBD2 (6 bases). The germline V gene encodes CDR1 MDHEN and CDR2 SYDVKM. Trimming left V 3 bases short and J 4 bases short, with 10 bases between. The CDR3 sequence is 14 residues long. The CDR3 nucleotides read TGTGCCAGCAGTTTGGGAGGTAGTTACAATGAGCAGTTCTTC. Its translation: CASSLGGSYNEQFF. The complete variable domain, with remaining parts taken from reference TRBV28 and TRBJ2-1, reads DVKVTQSSRYLVKRTGEKVFLECVQDMDHENMFWYRQDPGLGLRLIYFSYDVKMKEKGDIPEGYSVSREKKERFSLILESASTNQTSMYLCASSLGGSYNEQFFGPGTRLTVL.

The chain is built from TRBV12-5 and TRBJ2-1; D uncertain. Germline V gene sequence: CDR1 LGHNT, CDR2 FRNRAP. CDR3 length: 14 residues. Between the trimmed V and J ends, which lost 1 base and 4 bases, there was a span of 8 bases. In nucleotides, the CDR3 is TGTGCTAGTGGTTTGGGTCTAGAGTACAATGAGCAGTTCTTC. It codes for CASGLGLEYNEQFF.

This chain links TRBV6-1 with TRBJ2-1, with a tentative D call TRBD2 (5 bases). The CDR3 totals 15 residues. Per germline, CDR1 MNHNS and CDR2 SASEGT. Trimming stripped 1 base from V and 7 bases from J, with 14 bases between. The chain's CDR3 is CASSEGPQEDNEQFF. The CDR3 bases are TGTGCCAGCAGTGAAGGACCTCAGGAGGATAATGAGCAGTTCTTC.

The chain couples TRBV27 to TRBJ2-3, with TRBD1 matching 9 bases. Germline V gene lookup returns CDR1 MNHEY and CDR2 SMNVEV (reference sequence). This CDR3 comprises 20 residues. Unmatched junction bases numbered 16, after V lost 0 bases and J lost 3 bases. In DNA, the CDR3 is TGTGCCAGCAGTTTATCGGGACAGGGCCCTTTTTTGCCCCGGACAGATACGCAGTATTTT. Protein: CASSLSGQGPFLPRTDTQYF.

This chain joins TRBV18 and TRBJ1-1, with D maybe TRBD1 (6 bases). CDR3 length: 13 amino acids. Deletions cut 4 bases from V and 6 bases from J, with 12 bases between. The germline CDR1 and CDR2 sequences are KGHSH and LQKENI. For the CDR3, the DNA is TGTGCCAGCTCACAACAGGGATCCGCTGAAGCTTTCTTT. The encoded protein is CASSQQGSAEAFF. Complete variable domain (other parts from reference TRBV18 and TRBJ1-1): NAGVMQNPRHLVRRRGQEARLRCSPMKGHSHVYWYRQLPEEGLKFMVYLQKENIIDESGMPKERFSAEFPKEGPSILRIQQVVRGDSAAYFCASSQQGSAEAFFGQGTRLTVV.

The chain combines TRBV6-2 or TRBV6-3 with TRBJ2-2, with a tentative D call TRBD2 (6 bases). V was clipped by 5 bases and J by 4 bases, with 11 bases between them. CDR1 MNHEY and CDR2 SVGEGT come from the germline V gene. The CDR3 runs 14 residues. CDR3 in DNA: TGTGCCAGCAGTAGTGGACTAAGCACCGGGGAGCTGTTTTTT. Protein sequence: CASSSGLSTGELFF.

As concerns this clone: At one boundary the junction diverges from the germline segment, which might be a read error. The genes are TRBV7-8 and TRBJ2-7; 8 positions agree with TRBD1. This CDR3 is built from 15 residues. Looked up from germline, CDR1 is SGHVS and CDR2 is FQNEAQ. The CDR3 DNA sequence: TGTGCCAGCAGCCTAGCCGACAGGGGACTCTACGAGCAGTACTTC. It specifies CASSLADRGLYEQYF.

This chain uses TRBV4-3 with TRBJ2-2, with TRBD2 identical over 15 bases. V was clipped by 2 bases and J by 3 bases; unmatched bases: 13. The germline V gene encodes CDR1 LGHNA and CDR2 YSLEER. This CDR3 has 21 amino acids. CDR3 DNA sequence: TGCGCCAGCAGCCAAAACCCCAGGACTAGCGGGAGGGTAGGGGACACCGGGGAGCTGTTTTTT. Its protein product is CASSQNPRTSGRVGDTGELFF.

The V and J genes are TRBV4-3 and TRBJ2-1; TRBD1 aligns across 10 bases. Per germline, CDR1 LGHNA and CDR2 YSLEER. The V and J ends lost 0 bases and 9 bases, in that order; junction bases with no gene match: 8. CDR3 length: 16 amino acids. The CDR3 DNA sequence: TGCGCCAGCAGCCAAGAAGGGACAGGGGTAACTGGTGAGCAGTTCTTC. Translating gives CASSQEGTGVTGEQFF.

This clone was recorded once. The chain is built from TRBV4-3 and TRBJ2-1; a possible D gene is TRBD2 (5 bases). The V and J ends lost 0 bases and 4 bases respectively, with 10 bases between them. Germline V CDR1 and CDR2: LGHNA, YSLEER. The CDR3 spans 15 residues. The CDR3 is CASSQDGNRYNEQFF. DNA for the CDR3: TGCGCCAGCAGCCAAGACGGGAATCGGTACAATGAGCAGTTCTTC.

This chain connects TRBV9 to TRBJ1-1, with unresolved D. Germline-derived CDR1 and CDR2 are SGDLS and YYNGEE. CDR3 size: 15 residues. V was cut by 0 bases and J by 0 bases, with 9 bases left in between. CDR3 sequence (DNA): TGTGCCAGCAGCGTAGGCCCAGATATGAACACTGAAGCTTTCTTT. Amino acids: CASSVGPDMNTEAFF.

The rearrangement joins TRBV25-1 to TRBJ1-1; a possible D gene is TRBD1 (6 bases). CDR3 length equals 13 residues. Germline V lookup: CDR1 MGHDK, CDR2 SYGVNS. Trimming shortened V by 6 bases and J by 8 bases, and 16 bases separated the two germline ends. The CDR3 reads CASRGAGASEAFF. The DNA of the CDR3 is TGTGCCAGCAGGGGGGCGGGGGCCTCGGAAGCTTTCTTT.

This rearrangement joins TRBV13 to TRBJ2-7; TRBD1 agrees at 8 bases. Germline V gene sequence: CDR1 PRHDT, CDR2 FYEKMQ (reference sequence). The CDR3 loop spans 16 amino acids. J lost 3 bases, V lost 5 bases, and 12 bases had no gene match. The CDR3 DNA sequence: TGTGCCAGCAGCCCATCGGTTGAGACAGGGGACTACGAGCAGTACTTC. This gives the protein CASSPSVETGDYEQYF.

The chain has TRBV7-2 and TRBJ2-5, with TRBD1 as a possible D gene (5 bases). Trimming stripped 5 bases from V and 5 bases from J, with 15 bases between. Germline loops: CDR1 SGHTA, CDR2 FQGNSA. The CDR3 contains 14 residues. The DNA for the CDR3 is TGTGCCAGCAGCCCACCCACGAAGGGGGAGACCCAGTACTTC. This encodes CASSPPTKGETQYF.

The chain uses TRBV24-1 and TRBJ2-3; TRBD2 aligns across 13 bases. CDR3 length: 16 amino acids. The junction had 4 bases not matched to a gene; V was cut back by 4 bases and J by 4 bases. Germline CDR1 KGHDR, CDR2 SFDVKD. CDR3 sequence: CATSESTSGRADTQYF. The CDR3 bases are TGTGCCACCAGTGAGTCAACTAGCGGGAGGGCAGATACGCAGTATTTT.

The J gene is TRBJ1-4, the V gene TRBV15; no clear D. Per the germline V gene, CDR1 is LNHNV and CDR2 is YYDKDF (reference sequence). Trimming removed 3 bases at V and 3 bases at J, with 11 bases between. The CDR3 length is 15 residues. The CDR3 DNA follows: TGTGCCACCAGCAGGACAAATTCCGCTAATGAAAAACTGTTTTTT. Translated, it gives CATSRTNSANEKLFF.

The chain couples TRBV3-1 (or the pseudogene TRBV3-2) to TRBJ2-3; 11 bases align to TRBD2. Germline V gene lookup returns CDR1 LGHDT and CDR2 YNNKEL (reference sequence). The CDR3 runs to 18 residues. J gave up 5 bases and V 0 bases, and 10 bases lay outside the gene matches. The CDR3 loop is CASSQDPLAGGGRDTQYF. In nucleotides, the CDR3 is TGTGCCAGCAGCCAAGATCCCCTAGCGGGAGGCGGTCGAGATACGCAGTATTTT.

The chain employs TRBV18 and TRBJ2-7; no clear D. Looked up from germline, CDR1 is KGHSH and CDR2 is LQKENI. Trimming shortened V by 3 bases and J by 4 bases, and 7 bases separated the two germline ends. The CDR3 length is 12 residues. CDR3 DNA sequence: TGTGCCAGCTCACCTAGTGTTTACGAGCAGTACTTC. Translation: CASSPSVYEQYF.

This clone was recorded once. The CDR3 DNA follows: TGCGCCAGCAGCCCGGAGGGACAGGGGACCACTGAAGCTTTCTTT. Amino acids: CASSPEGQGTTEAFF. This rearrangement joins TRBV5-1 to TRBJ1-1; 10 nucleotides agree with TRBD1. Trimming cost V 4 bases and J 4 bases; bases outside gene matches: 7. Germline loops: CDR1 SGHRS, CDR2 YFSETQ. The CDR3 contains 15 residues. Together with reference TRBV5-1 and TRBJ1-1, the CDR3 gives the full variable domain: KAGVTQTPRYLIKTRGQQVTLSCSPISGHRSVSWYQQTPGQGLQFLFEYFSETQRNKGNFPGRFSGRQFSNSRSEMNVSTLELGDSALYLCASSPEGQGTTEAFFGQGTRLTVV.

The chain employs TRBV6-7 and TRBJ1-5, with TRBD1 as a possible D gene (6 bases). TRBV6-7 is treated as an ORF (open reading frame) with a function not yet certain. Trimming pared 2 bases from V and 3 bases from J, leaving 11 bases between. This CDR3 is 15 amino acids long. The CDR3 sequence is CASSYPGQTNQPQHF. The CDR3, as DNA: TGTGCCAGCAGTTACCCCGGACAGACCAATCAGCCCCAGCATTTT.

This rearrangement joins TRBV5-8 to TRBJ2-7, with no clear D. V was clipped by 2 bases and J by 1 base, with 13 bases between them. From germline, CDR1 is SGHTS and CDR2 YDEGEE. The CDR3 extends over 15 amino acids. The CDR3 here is CASSFVSSLSYEQYF. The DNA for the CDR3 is TGTGCCAGCAGCTTCGTAAGCTCCCTATCCTACGAGCAGTACTTC.